This TCR beta chain was captured by sequencing in a study of Ad26.COV2.S vaccination and SARS-CoV-2 variants (dated by TCRdb to the early 2020s). For context, the study as a whole: Donors in the vaccine arm were drawn from COV1001, a phase I-IIa trial of Ad26.COV2.S in healthy adults that was multicentre, randomized, double-blind and placebo-controlled. Ad26.COV2.S was administered intramuscularly at 5 x 10^10 or 1 x 10^11 viral particles, either as a single shot or as two shots given 56 days apart. TCRbeta repertoire sequencing served as the tool for gauging how specific and how broad the SARS-CoV-2-reactive T cell receptors were following Ad26.COV2.S vaccination. The TCR-sequenced set comprised around 30 samples: around 20 Ad26.COV2.S vaccine recipients, 5 placebo recipients and 8 SARS-CoV-2 convalescent individuals. Trial participants were randomized into five groups of five: low-dose or high-dose Ad26.COV2.S given once or twice, or placebo on both occasions. Blinding of investigators to trial group allocation was maintained during experiments and outcome assessment. The full study reports these points: The authors noted that the TCR breadth and depth analyses may have underestimated total T cell responses. After vaccination, substantial breadth of spike-specific CD8+ and CD4+ T cell responses was reported. Comparing responses between vaccine doses or regimens was not something the study was powered to do. Spike-specific TCR breadth was higher in Ad26.COV2.S recipients than in placebo recipients (P = 0.0014). Comparable non-spike TCR breadth was observed between vaccine and placebo recipients, consistent with only spike being contained in the vaccine.

Of note for this clone: Its antigen has not been determined. Base qualities are not provided; no much larger clone lies one nucleotide away.

This specimen's treatment or condition label, interpreted: roughly 20 received Ad26.COV2.S at low or high dose, single or two shots; about 5 received placebo; per-sample allocation not given. Repertoires of vaccine and placebo recipients were sequenced from samples collected on day 63 after the first injection. In Cohort 1b, about two dozen adults aged 18-55 years were enrolled at a single site in Boston, USA, between 29 July and 7 August 2020. Ad26.COV2.S consisted of a replication-incompetent adenovirus type 26 vector by which a prefusion-stabilized SARS-CoV-2 spike protein from the original Wuhan strain was expressed. The immunoSEQ Assay was the method used to sequence TCRbeta CDR3 regions. After extraction, genomic DNA underwent amplification by bias-controlled multiplex PCR, followed by high-throughput sequencing. In the authors' own workflow: To quantify the absolute abundance of every unique TCRbeta CDR3 region, sequences were collapsed and filtered. T cell fraction was estimated by normalizing TCRbeta template counts to usable DNA, which was measured by amplifying reference genes present in all nucleated cells. Repertoire TCRs were annotated as SARS-CoV-2-specific when V gene, CDR3 amino acid sequence and J gene were exactly matched to a known reactive TCR set. The reference SARS-CoV-2 TCR set was obtained from MIRA and was filtered for enrichment in COVID-19-positive ImmuneCODE repertoires, whereby public or cross-reactive TCRs were removed. Based on the MIRA antigens, annotated TCRs were further analysed at the level of specific ORF or position within ORF. Depth was the summed frequency of annotated unique rearrangements, while breadth was defined as annotated unique rearrangements over total unique productive rearrangements. Two-sided Wilcoxon rank-sum tests were used to compare TCR breadth between groups. Drawn from immuneACCESS, this table holds only the in-frame rearrangements with V and J called that TCRdb kept. Clones are partly lost; checked studies trace under half to an unresolved V gene and leave the rest unexplained. V, J and clone size derive from that table, while D and trimming were established from the DNA sequence. The sample has hundreds of thousands of clones on record, approximately 89% of them singletons. The ten largest make up about 2.7% of the sample.

V is shortened by 5 bases, J by 4 bases, and the region joining them spans 8 bases. The CDR3 has 12 amino acids, counting the end cysteine and phenylalanine. Only the CDR3 portion is preserved as DNA: 36 bases, with reading frame beginning at the first base. In the germline V gene, CDR1 corresponds to MNHEY and CDR2 to SVGAGI. Sequenced material: peripheral blood, taken in a trial of Ad26.COV2.S vaccine versus placebo. This clonotype was sampled from a person between 18 and 59 years old who received the Ad26.COV2.S COVID-19 vaccine or a placebo. Recombination linked TRBV6-5 to TRBJ1-2; no D gene can be assigned with confidence. Here the CDR3 is given as CASSSGPYGYTF. The sequenced DNA: TGTGCCAGCAGTAGCGGTCCCTATGGCTACACCTTC.